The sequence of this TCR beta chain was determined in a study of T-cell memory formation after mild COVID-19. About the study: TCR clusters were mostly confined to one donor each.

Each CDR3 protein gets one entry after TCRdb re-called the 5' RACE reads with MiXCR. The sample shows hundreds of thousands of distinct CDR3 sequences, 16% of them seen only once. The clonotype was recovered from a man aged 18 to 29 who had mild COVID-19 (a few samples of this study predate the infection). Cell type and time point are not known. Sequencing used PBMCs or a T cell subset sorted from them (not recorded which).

CDR3 nucleotide sequence: TGTGCCAGCAGCTTGGGACAGGGGGTCTCCTACGAGCAGTACTTC. This sequence encodes CASSLGQGVSYEQYF. This rearrangement joins TRBV7-9 to TRBJ2-7, with 11 nucleotides matching TRBD1. V lost 3 bases to trimming and J lost 0 bases; unmatched junction nucleotides: 1. CDR3 size: 15 residues. In germline, CDR1 is SEHNR, CDR2 FQNEAQ (reference sequence).